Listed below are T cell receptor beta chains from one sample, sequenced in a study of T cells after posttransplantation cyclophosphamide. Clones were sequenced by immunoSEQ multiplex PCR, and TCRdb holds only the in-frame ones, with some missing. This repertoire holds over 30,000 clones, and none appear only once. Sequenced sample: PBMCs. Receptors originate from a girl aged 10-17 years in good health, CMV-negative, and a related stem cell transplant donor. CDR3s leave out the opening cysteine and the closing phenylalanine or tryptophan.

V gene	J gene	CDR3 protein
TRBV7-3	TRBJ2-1	ASSRDRFGNEQF
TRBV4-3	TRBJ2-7	ASSQWREGFYEQY
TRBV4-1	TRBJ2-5	ASSHRQGHQETQY
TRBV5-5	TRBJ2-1	ASSSDRGEAGIFYNEQF
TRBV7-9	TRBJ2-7	ASSLGVGRSYEQY
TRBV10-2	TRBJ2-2	ASNPDSYGELF
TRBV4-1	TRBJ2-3	ASSQVLVDTQY
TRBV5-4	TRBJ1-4	ASSPDRANEKLF
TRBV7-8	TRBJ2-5	ASSLGTSGGVLQETQY
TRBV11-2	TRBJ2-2	ASSPVPETGELF
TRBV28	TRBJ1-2	ASSPWNRGRNYGYT
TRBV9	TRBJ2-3	ASSVGADTQY
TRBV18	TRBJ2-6	ASSRGPGTGSGANVLT
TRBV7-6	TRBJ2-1	ASSRLGAGVWNEQF
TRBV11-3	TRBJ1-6	ASTIAGVLGYNSPLH
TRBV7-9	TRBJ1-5	ASSMGGPGNQPQH
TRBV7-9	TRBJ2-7	ASSQETPFYEQY
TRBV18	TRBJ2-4	ASSLTRDVGLAKNIQY
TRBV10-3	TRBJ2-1	AISERGQRISYNEQF
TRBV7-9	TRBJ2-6	ASSFSDKANVLT
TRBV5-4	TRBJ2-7	ASSSRGLAGGSGSYEQY
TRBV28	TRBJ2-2	ASNIRGESTGELF
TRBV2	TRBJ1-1	ASNLAGPEAF
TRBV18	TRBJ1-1	ASSPDLGDTEAF
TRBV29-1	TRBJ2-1	SVEKAGGSSYNEQF
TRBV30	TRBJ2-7	AWETGFYEQY
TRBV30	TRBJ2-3	AWSSDPLATDTQY
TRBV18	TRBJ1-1	ASSPRRKYRTGRKNTEAF
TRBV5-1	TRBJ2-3	ASSLGTGVGADTQY
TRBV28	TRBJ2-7	ASSLDEYGSYEQY
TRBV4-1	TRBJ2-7	ASSQGLIQPYEQY
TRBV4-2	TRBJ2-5	ASSQEFTEETQY
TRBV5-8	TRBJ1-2	ASTVGGYGYT
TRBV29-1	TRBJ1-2	SVEGRASGYT
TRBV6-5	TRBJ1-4	ASRPTGSYEKLF
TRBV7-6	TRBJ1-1	ASSLEAGATEAF
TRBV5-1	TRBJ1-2	ASSLAGGGGYT
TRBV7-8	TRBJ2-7	ASSLNPSGNSYEQY
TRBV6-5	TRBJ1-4	ASRGTGGRSEKLF